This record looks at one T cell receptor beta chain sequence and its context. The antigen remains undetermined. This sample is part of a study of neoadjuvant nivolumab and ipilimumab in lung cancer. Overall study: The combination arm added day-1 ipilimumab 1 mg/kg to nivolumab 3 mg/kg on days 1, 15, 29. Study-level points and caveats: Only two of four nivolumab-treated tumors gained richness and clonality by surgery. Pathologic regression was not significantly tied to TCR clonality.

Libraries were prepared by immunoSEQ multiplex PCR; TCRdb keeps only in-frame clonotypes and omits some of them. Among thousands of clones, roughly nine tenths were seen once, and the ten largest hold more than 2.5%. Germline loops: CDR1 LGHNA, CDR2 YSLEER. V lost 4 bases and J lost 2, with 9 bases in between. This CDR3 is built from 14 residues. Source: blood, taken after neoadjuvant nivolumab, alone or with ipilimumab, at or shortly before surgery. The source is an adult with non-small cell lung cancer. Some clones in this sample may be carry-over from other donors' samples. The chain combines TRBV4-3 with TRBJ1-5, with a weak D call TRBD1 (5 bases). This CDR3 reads CASSRVRGNQPQHF. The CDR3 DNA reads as TGCGCCAGCAGCCGAGTCAGGGGCAATCAGCCCCAGCATTTT.